This T cell receptor beta chain was found in a study of shared clonotypes between healthy human individuals. The V gene's germline CDR1 is SGHVS and CDR2 FNYEAQ. Trimming removed 6 bases at V and 5 bases at J, with 17 bases between. This CDR3 is built from 16 residues. Genomic DNA from unsorted samples was obtained from around 88 million PBMCs (per sample). How the authors handled the data: ImmunoSEQ gave junction-only sequences without quality scores, so filtering differed. This table comes from immunoSEQ multiplex PCR, and its TCRdb copy is limited to in-frame clones, with some not included. That table gives V, J and clone size, and the DNA gave D and trimming. The sample includes some 530,000 clones, around 80% of them seen just once.

The sequenced sample was PBMCs. The V and J genes are TRBV7-6 and TRBJ2-6, with D unclear. The TCR sequence derives from a woman between 35 and 50 years old in good health. Some clones in this sample may be carry-over from other donors' samples. The CDR3 reads CASRILSQSRANVLTF. CDR3 coding DNA: TGTGCCAGCAGAATTCTCTCACAAAGTCGGGCCAACGTCCTGACTTTC.